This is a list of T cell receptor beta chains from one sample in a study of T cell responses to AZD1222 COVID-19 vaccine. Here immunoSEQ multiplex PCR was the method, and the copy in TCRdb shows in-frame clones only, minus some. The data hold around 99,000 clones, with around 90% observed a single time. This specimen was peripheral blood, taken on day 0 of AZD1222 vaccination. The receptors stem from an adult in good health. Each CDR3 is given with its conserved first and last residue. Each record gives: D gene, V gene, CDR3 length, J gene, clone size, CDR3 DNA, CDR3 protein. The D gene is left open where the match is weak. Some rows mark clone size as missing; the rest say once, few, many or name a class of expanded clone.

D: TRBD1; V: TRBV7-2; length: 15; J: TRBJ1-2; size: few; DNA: TGTGCCAGCAGCTTGTTTGGGACAGGGAGGGATGGCTACACCTTC; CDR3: CASSLFGTGRDGYTF
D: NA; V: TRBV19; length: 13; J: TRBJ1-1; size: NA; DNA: TGTGCCAGTACGATGGAGTGGAACACTGAAGCTTTCTTT; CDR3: CASTMEWNTEAFF
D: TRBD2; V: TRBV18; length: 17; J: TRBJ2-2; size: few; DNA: TGTGCCAGCTCACCACGGGTTGAGGCTAGCGGCACCGGGGAGCTGTTTTTT; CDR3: CASSPRVEASGTGELFF
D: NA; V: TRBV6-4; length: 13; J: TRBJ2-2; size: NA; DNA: TGTGCCAGCAGTGACTTGATGAGCGGGGAGCTGTTTTTT; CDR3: CASSDLMSGELFF
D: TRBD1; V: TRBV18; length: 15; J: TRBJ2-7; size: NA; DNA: TGTGCCAGCTCACCACCGGGACAGGGGGCCTACGAGCAGTACTTC; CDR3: CASSPPGQGAYEQYF
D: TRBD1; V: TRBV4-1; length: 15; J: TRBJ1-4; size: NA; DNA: TGCGCCAGCAGCCAACTAGGACAGGGGAGAGAAAAACTGTTTTTT; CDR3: CASSQLGQGREKLFF
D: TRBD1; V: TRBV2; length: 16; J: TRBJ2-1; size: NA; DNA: TGTGCCAGCAGTGAAAGATGGGGACAGGGGGCCAATGAGCAGTTCTTC; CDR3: CASSERWGQGANEQFF
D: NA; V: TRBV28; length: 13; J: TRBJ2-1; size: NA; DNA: TGTGCCAGCAGTTTTGGGGGCTTCCCCCGACAGTTCTTC; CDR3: CASSFGGFPRQFF
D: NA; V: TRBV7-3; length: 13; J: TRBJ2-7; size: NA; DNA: TGTGCCAGCAGCCCGTCTGGGACCTACGAGCAGTACTTC; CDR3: CASSPSGTYEQYF
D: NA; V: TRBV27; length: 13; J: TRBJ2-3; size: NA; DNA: TGTGCCAGCAGTTGGTCACATACAGATACGCAGTATTTT; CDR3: CASSWSHTDTQYF
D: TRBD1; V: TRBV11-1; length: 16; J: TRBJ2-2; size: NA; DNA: TGTGCCAGCAGCCACGGTAGGGGGCGGGACACCGGGGAGCTGTTTTTT; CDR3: CASSHGRGRDTGELFF
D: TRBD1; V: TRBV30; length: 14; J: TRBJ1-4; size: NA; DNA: TGTGCCTCCCCTCGGGGACAGACAAATGAAAAACTGTTTTTT; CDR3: CASPRGQTNEKLFF
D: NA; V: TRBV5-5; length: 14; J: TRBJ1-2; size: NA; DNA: TGTGCCAGCAGCTTAAACAGAGGTCAGGATGGCTACACCTTC; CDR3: CASSLNRGQDGYTF
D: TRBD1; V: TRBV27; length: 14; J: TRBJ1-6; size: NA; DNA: TGTGCCAGCAGTTCTCGGCAGGGGGGATCACCCCTCCACTTT; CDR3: CASSSRQGGSPLHF
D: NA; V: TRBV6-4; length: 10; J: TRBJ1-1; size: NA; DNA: TGTGCCAACCCGGACACTGAAGCTTTCTTT; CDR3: CANPDTEAFF
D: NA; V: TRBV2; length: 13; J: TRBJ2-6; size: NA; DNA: TGTGCCAGCAGTGAAGCCGCAGGCAACGTCCTGACTTTC; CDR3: CASSEAAGNVLTF
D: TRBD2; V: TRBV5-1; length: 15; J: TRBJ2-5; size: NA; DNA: TGCGCCAGCAGCTCCGGGACTAGCCATAAAGAGACCCAGTACTTC; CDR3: CASSSGTSHKETQYF
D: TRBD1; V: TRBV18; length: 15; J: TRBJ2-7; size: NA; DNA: TGTGCCAGCTCACCAACCGGGACAGGGCCGCGCGAGCAGTACTTC; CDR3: CASSPTGTGPREQYF
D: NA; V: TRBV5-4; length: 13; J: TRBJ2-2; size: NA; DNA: TGTGCCAGCAGCTTGTGGGGGACCGGGGAGCTGTTTTTT; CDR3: CASSLWGTGELFF
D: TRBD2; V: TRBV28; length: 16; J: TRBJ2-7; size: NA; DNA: TGTGCCAGCAGTCCCGGCGGCAGGACTAGCGCCCTCGAGCAGTACTTC; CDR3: CASSPGGRTSALEQYF